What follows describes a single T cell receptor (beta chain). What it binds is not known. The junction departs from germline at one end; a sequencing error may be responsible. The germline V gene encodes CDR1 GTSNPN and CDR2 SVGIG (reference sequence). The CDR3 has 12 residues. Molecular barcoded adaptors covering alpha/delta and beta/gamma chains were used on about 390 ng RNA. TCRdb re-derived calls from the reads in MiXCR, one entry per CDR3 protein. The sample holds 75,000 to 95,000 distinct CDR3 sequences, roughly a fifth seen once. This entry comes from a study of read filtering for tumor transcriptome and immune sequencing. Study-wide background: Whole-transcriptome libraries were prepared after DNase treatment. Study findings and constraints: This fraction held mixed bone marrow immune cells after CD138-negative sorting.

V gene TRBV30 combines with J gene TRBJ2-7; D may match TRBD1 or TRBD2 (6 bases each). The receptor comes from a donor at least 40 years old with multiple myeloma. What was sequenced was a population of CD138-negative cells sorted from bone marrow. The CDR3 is CGWSSGAREQYF. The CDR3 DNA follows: TGTGGCTGGAGTTCGGGGGCGCGGGAGCAGTACTTC.